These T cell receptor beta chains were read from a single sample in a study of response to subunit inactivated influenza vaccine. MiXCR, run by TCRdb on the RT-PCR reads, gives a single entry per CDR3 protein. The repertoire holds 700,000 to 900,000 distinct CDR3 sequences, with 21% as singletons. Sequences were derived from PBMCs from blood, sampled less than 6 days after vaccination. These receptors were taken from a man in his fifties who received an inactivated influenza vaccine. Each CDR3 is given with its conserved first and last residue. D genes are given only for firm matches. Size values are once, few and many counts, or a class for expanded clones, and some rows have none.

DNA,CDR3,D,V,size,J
TGCAGTGCTTTCTGGACTAGCGGGGGGCCCGAGGGGGTGGCCCAGTACTTC,CSAFWTSGGPEGVAQYF,TRBD2,TRBV20-1,few,TRBJ2-5
TGCAGTGCCCTGAGAAATAGCGGGATCTACAATGAGCAGTTCTTC,CSALRNSGIYNEQFF,TRBD2,TRBV20-1,NA,TRBJ2-1
TGCGCCAGCAGCCAAGGGGAAGATACGCAGTATTTT,CASSQGEDTQYF,NA,TRBV4-1,NA,TRBJ2-3
TGTGCCAGCAGCTTAGATGTCCCCCCCTCCAATGAGCAGTTCTTC,CASSLDVPPSNEQFF,NA,TRBV11-2,once,TRBJ2-1
TGCAGTGCTAGGGGGCAGGGTTACTATGGCTACACCTTC,CSARGQGYYGYTF,NA,TRBV20-1,NA,TRBJ1-2
TGCAGCGTTCTGGACAGGACAGCTAACTATGGCTACACCTTC,CSVLDRTANYGYTF,TRBD1,TRBV29-1,NA,TRBJ1-2
TGCAGTGCTCCTAGACTAGCGGGAGGTGCAGATACGCAGTATTTT,CSAPRLAGGADTQYF,TRBD2,TRBV20-1,NA,TRBJ2-3
TGTGCCAGCAGCTTAGCAGTCGCTGGGGGACATAACTATGGCTACACCTTC,CASSLAVAGGHNYGYTF,NA,TRBV7-9,few,TRBJ1-2
TGTGCCATCACAGGGACGACCCAGGAGACCCAGTACTTC,CAITGTTQETQYF,NA,TRBV28,NA,TRBJ2-5
TGTGCCAGCAGTGGGGCCGGTGCGGGAGCCTACAATGAGCAGTTCTTC,CASSGAGAGAYNEQFF,TRBD2,TRBV12-3/TRBV12-4,few,TRBJ2-1
TGCAGTGCTAGAGATCTATCGGGGCTAGAGACCCAGTACTTC,CSARDLSGLETQYF,NA,TRBV20-1,NA,TRBJ2-5
TGTGCCAGCAGTGTCCGAGGGGGGAAGGGGGGACCCTACAATGAGCAGTTCTTC,CASSVRGGKGGPYNEQFF,NA,TRBV6-1,few,TRBJ2-1
TGTGCCACCAGTGAGTCGGCCGGGAGGGAGCAGTTCTTC,CATSESAGREQFF,TRBD2,TRBV24-1,few,TRBJ2-1
TGCAGTGCCCCCGCTCCGGGGGAGACCCAGTACTTC,CSAPAPGETQYF,NA,TRBV20-1,NA,TRBJ2-5
TGCAGTGCGGTAGGGGCGGCAGATTATAATTCACCCCTCCACTTT,CSAVGAADYNSPLHF,NA,TRBV20-1,NA,TRBJ1-6
TGCAGTGCTCACTCCGGGACTGCGGTTTCACCCCTCCACTTT,CSAHSGTAVSPLHF,NA,TRBV20-1,few,TRBJ1-6
TGCAGTGCTAGAGCACCCCCAATCGAACTATCGACCTTC,CSARAPPIELSTF,NA,TRBV20-1,NA,TRBJ2-5
TGCGCCAGCAGCTTTAACCATCCTTCTCCCGATACGCAGTATTTT,CASSFNHPSPDTQYF,NA,TRBV5-1,NA,TRBJ2-3
TGCAGTGCTAGAGATCCCAAAGGGGATCTGATCCCCCAGCATTTT,CSARDPKGDLIPQHF,NA,TRBV20-1,few,TRBJ1-5
TGCAGTGCTAGTAAGGTGAGAGGTGATGAGCAGTTCTTC,CSASKVRGDEQFF,NA,TRBV20-1,NA,TRBJ2-1
TGTGCCAGCAGCGAAGGACTAGCGGGGACCACAGATACGCAGTATTTT,CASSEGLAGTTDTQYF,TRBD2,TRBV7-2,NA,TRBJ2-3
TGTGCCAGCAGGCCTAGCGGGGGAACAGATACGCAGTATTTT,CASRPSGGTDTQYF,TRBD2,TRBV12-3/TRBV12-4,many,TRBJ2-3
TGCGCCAGCAGCCCCACAGGACAGGGGAAGGACACCGGGGAGCTGTTTTTT,CASSPTGQGKDTGELFF,TRBD1,TRBV5-1,few,TRBJ2-2
TGCGCCAGCAGCCAAGATGGTTTAGACAATGAGCAGTTCTTC,CASSQDGLDNEQFF,NA,TRBV4-1,NA,TRBJ2-1
TGTGCCAGCAGCCAATCGGATGCGGGAGGATGGGGTGAGCAGTTCTTC,CASSQSDAGGWGEQFF,TRBD2,TRBV3-1,few,TRBJ2-1
TGTGCCAGCAGTGGGTCAGTTGGTGAGCAGTTCTTC,CASSGSVGEQFF,NA,TRBV6-5,NA,TRBJ2-1
TGTGCCAGCAAACAGACATCCGGGACAGTTGGCGAGCAGTACTTC,CASKQTSGTVGEQYF,TRBD1,TRBV12-3/TRBV12-4,few,TRBJ2-7
TGCGCCAGCAGCCAAGATCGGCAGGCTCGACCCAATGGCTACACCTTC,CASSQDRQARPNGYTF,NA,TRBV4-3,few,TRBJ1-2
TGTGCCATCAGTGAACGGGGGACAGGGGGCAGGGAGACCCAGTACTTC,CAISERGTGGRETQYF,TRBD1,TRBV10-3,few,TRBJ2-5
TGTGCCAGCAGTTACGAGCTATCTTCCTACAATGAGCAGTTCTTC,CASSYELSSYNEQFF,NA,TRBV6-2/TRBV6-3,many,TRBJ2-1
TGTGCCAGCAGCACAGGGACCGGAGAGCAGTACTTC,CASSTGTGEQYF,NA,TRBV7-9,NA,TRBJ2-7
TGTGCCAGCAGCGGAGAGGGGGGGCAGGGTGGCTACACCTTC,CASSGEGGQGGYTF,NA,TRBV4-2,few,TRBJ1-2
TGCAGCGTTAATACAGGGGGCGAGACCCAGTACTTC,CSVNTGGETQYF,TRBD1,TRBV29-1,few,TRBJ2-5
TGCGCCAGCAGCCAACCTAACAGGGGGCGCGACTATGGCTACACCTTC,CASSQPNRGRDYGYTF,TRBD1,TRBV4-1,few,TRBJ1-2
TGTGCCAGCAGGTACACTATGGGTACTGAAGCTTTCTTT,CASRYTMGTEAFF,NA,TRBV6-2/TRBV6-3,few,TRBJ1-1
TGTGCCAGCAGCCAAGTACAGTACAACACTGAAGCTTTCTTT,CASSQVQYNTEAFF,NA,TRBV3-1,NA,TRBJ1-1